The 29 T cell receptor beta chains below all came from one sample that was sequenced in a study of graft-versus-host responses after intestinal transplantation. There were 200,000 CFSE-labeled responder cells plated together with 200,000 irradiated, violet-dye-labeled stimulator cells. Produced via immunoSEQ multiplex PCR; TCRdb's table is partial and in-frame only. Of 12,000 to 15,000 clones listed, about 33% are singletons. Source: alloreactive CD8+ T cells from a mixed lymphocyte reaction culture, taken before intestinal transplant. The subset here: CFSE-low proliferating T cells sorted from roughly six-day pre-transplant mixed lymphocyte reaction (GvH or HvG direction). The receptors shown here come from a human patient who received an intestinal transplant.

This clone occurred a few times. The CDR3 nucleotides read TGTGCCAGCAGTACCAGGTTCACCTTC. The encoded protein is CASSTRFTF. The genes are TRBV6-1 and TRBJ1-2; D not certain. The CDR3 sequence is 9 residues long. Looked up from germline, CDR1 is MNHNS and CDR2 is SASEGT. The V end was cut by 5 bases, the J end by 13 bases, with 8 bases between.

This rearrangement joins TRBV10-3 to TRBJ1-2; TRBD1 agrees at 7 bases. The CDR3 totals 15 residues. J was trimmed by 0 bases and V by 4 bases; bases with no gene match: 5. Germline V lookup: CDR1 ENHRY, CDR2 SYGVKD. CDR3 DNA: TGTGCCATCAGTGGTGGACAGGCTTCTAACTATGGCTACACCTTC. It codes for CAISGGQASNYGYTF.

CDR3 sequence (DNA): TGCGCCAGCAGTCGCCTACGAGGATCGCGAAAGACCTATGGCTACACCTTC. Translation gives CASSRLRGSRKTYGYTF. V and J are TRBV10-1 and TRBJ1-2; the D is unclear. Germline CDR1 is WNHNN and CDR2 is SYGVQD (reference sequence). Trimming left V 5 bases short and J 4 bases short, with 23 bases between. The CDR3 is 17 amino acids.

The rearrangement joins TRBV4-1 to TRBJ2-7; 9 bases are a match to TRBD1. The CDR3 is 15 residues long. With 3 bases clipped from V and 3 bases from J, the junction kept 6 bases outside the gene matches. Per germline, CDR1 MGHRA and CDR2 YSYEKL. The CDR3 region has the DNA TGCGCCAGCAGCCATCCGGGACAGGGTATCTACGAGCAGTACTTC. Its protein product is CASSHPGQGIYEQYF.

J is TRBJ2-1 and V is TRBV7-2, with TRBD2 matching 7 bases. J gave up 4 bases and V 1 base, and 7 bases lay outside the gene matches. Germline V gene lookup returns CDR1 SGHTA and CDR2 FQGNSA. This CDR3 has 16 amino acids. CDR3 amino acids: CASSLVTASGYNEQFF. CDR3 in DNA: TGTGCCAGCAGCTTAGTGACGGCTAGCGGATACAATGAGCAGTTCTTC.

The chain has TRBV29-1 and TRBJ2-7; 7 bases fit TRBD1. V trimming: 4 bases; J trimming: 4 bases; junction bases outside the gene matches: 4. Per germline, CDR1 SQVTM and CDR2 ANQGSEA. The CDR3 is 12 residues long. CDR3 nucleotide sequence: TGCAGCGTTGGAGGGGACAGTTACGAGCAGTACTTC. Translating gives CSVGGDSYEQYF.

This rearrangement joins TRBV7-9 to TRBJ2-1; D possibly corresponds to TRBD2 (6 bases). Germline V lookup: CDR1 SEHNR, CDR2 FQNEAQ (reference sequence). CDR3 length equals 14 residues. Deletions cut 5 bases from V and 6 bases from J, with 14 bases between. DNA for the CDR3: TGTGCCAGCAGCCCCCGACTAGAACCCAATGAGCAGTTCTTC. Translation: CASSPRLEPNEQFF.

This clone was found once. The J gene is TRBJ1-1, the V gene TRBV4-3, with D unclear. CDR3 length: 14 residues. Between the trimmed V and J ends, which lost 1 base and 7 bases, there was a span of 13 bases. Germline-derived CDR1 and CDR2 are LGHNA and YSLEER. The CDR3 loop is CASSQVEQIFEAFF. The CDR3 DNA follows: TGCGCCAGCAGCCAAGTGGAACAGATATTTGAAGCTTTCTTT.

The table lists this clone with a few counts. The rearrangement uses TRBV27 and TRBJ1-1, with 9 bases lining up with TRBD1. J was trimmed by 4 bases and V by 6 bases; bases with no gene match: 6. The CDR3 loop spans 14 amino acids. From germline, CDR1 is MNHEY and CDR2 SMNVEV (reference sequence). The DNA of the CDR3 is TGTGCCAGCAGACAGGGGGCTATGAGCACTGAAGCTTTCTTT. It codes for CASRQGAMSTEAFF.

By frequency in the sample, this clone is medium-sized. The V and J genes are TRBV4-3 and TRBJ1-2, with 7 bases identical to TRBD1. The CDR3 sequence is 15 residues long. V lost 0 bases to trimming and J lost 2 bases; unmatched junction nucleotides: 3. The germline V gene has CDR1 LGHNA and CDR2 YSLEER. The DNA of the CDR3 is TGCGCCAGCAGCCAAGAGGGACAGCTGAACTATGGCTACACCTTC. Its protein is CASSQEGQLNYGYTF.

The CDR3 is CASSTLPENIQYF. DNA of the CDR3: TGTGCCAGCAGCACCCTACCCGAAAACATTCAGTACTTC. V is TRBV7-9 and J is TRBJ2-4; D uncertain. Trimming left V 5 bases short and J 5 bases short, with 10 bases between. Germline V lookup: CDR1 SEHNR, CDR2 FQNEAQ (reference sequence). The CDR3 extends over 13 amino acids.

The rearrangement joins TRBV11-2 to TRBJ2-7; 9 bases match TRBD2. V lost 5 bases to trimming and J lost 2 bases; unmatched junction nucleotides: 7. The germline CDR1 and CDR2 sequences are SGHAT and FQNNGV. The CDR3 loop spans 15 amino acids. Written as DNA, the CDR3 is TGTGCCAGCAGCGCCGGTAGCGGGGGAGCCTACGAGCAGTACTTC. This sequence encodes CASSAGSGGAYEQYF.

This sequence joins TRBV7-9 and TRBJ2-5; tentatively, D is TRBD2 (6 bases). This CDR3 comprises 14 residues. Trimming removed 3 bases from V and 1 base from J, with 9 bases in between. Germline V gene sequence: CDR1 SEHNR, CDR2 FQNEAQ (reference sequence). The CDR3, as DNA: TGTGCCAGCAGCTTCCTCGGGGGCCAAGAGACCCAGTACTTC. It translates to CASSFLGGQETQYF.

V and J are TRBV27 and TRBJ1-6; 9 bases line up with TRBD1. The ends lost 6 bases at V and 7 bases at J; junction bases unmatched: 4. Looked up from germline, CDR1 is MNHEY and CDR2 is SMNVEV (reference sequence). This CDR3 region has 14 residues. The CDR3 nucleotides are TGTGCCAGCAGCCCGACAGGGGGAAATTCACCCCTCCACTTT. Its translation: CASSPTGGNSPLHF.

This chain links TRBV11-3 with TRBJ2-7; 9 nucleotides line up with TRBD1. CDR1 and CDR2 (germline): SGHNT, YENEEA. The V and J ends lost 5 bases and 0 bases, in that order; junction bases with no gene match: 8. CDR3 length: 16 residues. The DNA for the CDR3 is TGTGCCAGCAGCGCTAGAGTGGGACAGGGCTCCTACGAGCAGTACTTC. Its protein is CASSARVGQGSYEQYF.

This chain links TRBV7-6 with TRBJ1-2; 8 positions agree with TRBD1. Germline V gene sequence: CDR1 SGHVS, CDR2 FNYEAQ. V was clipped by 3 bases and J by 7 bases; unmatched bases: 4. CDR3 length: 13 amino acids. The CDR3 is CASSFGQGLGYTF. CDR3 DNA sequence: TGTGCCAGCAGCTTCGGACAGGGCCTTGGCTACACCTTC.

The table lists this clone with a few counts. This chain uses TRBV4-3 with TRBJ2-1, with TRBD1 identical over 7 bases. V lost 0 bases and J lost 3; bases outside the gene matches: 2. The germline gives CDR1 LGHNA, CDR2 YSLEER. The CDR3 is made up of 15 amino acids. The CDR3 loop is CASSQDGTVYNEQFF. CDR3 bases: TGCGCCAGCAGCCAAGATGGGACAGTCTACAATGAGCAGTTCTTC.

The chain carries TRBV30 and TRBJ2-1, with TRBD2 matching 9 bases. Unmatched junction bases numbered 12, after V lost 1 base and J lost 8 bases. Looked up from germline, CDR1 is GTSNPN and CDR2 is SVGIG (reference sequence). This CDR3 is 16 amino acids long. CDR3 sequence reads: CAWSGRRGGSLDEQFF. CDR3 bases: TGTGCCTGGAGTGGCCGGCGGGGGGGCTCCCTGGATGAGCAGTTCTTC.

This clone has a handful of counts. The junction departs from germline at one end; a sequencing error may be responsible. CDR3 bases: TGCAGCGTTGAAGCCGGACTAGCGACTGACTTC. This codes for CSVEAGLATDF. V and J are TRBV29-1 and TRBJ2-5; 9 bases align to TRBD2. Germline assignment: CDR1 SQVTM and CDR2 ANQGSEA. CDR3 size: 11 residues.

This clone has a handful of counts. The DNA for the CDR3 is TGTGCCAGCAGTCCGCCGGAGACCTATGAGCAGTTCTTC. Residues: CASSPPETYEQFF. The rearrangement links TRBV27 to TRBJ2-1, with D unresolved. The ends were cut back, 5 bases at V and 8 bases at J, with 13 bases in the middle. CDR3 size: 13 residues. Germline values: CDR1 MNHEY, CDR2 SMNVEV (reference sequence).

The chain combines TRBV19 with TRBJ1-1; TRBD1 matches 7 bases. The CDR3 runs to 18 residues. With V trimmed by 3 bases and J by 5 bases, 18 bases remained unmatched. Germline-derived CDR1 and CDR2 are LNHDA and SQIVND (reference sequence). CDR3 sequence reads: CASSMSYDGTVVETEAFF. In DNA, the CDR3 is TGTGCCAGTAGTATGAGCTATGACGGGACAGTCGTGGAGACTGAAGCTTTCTTT.

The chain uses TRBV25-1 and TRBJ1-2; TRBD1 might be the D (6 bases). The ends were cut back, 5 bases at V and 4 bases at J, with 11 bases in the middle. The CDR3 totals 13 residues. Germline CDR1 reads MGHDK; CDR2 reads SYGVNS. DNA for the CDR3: TGTGCCAGCAGTCCAGGGGATATCTATGGCTACACCTTC. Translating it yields CASSPGDIYGYTF.

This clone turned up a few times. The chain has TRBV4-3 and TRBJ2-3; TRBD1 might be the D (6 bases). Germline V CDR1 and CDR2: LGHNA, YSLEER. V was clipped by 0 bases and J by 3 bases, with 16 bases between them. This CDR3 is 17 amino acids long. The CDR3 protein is CASSQDLRGVFTDTQYF. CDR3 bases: TGCGCCAGCAGCCAAGATCTCAGGGGCGTTTTTACAGATACGCAGTATTTT.

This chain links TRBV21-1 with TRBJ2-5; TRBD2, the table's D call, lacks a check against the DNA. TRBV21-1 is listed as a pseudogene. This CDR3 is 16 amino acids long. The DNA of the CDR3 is TGTGCCAGCAGCCCTCGTCGCCTAGCGGGGAGGGAGACCCAGTACTTC. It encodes CASSPRRLAGRETQYF.

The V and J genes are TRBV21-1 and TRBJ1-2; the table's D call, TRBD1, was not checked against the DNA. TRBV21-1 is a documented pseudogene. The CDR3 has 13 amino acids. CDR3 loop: CASIPRVNYGYTF. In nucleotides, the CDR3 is TGTGCCAGCATCCCCAGGGTAAACTATGGCTACACCTTC.

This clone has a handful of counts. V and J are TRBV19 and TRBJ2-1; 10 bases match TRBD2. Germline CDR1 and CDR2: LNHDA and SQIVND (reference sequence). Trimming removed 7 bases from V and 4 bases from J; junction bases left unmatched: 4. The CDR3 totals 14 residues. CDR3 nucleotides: TGTGCCAGTAAACTAGCGGGGTTGTACAATGAGCAGTTCTTC. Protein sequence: CASKLAGLYNEQFF.

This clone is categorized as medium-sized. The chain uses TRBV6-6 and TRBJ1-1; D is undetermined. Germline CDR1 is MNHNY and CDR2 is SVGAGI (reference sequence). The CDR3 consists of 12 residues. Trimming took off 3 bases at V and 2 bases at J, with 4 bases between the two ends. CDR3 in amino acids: CASSYTNTEAFF. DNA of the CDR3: TGTGCCAGCAGTTATACTAACACTGAAGCTTTCTTT.

The CDR3 reads CATSRPYGLGFREDTQYF. Written as DNA, the CDR3 is TGTGCCACCAGCAGACCGTACGGGTTAGGTTTTCGTGAAGATACGCAGTATTTT. The chain uses TRBV15 and TRBJ2-3; D is uncertain. This CDR3 is 18 amino acids long. Germline V gives CDR1 LNHNV, CDR2 YYDKDF (reference sequence). The germline V and J ends were trimmed by 2 bases and 5 bases, with 23 bases remaining between them.

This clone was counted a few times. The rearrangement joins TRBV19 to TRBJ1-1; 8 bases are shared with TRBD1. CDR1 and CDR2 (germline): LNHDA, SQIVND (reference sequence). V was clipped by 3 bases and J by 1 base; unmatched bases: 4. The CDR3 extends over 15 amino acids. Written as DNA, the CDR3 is TGTGCCAGTAGTATCGGACAGGGACGGAACACTGAAGCTTTCTTT. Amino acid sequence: CASSIGQGRNTEAFF.